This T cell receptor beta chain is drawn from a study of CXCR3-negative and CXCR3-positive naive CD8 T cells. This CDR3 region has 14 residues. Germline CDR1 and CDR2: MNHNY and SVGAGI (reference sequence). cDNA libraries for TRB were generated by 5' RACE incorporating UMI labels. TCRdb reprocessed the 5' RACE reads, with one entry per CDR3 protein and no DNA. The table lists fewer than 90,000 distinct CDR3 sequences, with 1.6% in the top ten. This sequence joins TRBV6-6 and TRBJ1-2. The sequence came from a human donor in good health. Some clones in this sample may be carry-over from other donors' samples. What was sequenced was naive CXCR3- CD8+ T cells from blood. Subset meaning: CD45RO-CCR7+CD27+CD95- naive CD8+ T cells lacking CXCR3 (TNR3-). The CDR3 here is CASTFSGYTYGYTF.